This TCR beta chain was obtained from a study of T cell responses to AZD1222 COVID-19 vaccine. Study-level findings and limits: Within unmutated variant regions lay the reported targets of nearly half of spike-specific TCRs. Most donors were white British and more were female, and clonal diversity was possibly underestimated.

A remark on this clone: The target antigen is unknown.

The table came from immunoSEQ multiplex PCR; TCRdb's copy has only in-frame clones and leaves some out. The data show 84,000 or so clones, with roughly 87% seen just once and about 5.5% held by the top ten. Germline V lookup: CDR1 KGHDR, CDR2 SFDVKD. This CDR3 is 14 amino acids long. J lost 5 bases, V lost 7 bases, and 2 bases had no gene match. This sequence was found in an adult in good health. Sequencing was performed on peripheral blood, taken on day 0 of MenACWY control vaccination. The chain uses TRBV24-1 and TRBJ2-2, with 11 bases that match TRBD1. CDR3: CATRGQGGTGELFF. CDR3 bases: TGTGCCACCAGGGGACAGGGGGGAACCGGGGAGCTGTTTTTT.